The next 17 T cell receptor beta chains were all read from a single sample in a study of blood T cell repertoires in COVID-19. Measured with immunoSEQ multiplex PCR; TCRdb has only the in-frame clones, and not every one. The sample includes about 220,000 clones, 70% to 90% seen only once; the top ten take over 2.5%. Specimen: peripheral blood. These receptors were obtained from a man aged 50 to 59 who had recovered from COVID-19.

The rearrangement links TRBV19 to TRBJ2-7; no firm D call. V was shortened by 5 bases and J by 0 bases, with 8 bases between the two germline ends. Germline V gene sequence: CDR1 LNHDA, CDR2 SQIVND (reference sequence). This CDR3 spans 13 amino acids. The CDR3 is CASSSGSSYEQYF. The CDR3 coding sequence is TGTGCCAGTAGTTCCGGGTCCTCCTACGAGCAGTACTTC.

This chain uses TRBV5-4 with TRBJ2-7; 8 bases are a match to TRBD2. This CDR3 spans 18 amino acids. With V trimmed by 0 bases and J by 3 bases, 14 bases remained unmatched. CDR1 is SGHNT and CDR2 is YYREEE in the germline V gene (reference sequence). The CDR3, as DNA: TGTGCCAGCAGCTTGGCCGTCCCCGGGACTAGGGAATACTACGAGCAGTACTTC. It codes for CASSLAVPGTREYYEQYF.

CDR3 bases: TGTGCCATCAGTGTACAGGGGACCGGGGAGCTGTTTTTT. Its protein is CAISVQGTGELFF. This chain connects TRBV10-3 to TRBJ2-2; 7 bases fit TRBD1. CDR3 size: 13 residues. The germline V gene encodes CDR1 ENHRY and CDR2 SYGVKD. Trimming removed 4 bases from V and 5 bases from J; junction bases left unmatched: 1.

The rearrangement joins TRBV25-1 to TRBJ2-1, with 7 bases matching TRBD1. CDR1 MGHDK and CDR2 SYGVNS come from the germline V gene. J was trimmed by 2 bases and V by 10 bases; bases with no gene match: 5. The CDR3 is 13 amino acids. Here the CDR3 DNA reads TGTGCCACCCAGGGGGAAGCCTACAATGAGCAGTTCTTC. This encodes CATQGEAYNEQFF.

The chain uses TRBV4-1 and TRBJ2-1; a weak D match, TRBD2 (6 bases). V was shortened by 2 bases and J by 9 bases, with 14 bases between the two germline ends. This CDR3 region has 14 residues. Germline values: CDR1 MGHRA, CDR2 YSYEKL. The CDR3 coding sequence is TGCGCCAGCAGCCAATCCATGACTAGTCGTGAGCAGTTCTTC. Its protein product is CASSQSMTSREQFF.

The CDR3 protein is CASSYMGQGRSYGYTF. The CDR3 DNA reads TGTGCCAGCAGTTACATGGGACAGGGGCGATCCTATGGCTACACCTTC. The chain combines TRBV6-6 with TRBJ1-2, with TRBD1 matching over 10 bases. From germline, CDR1 is MNHNY and CDR2 SVGAGI (reference sequence). CDR3 length equals 16 residues. J gave up 4 bases and V 2 bases, and 7 bases lay outside the gene matches.

The V and J genes are TRBV24-1 and TRBJ2-1; 10 bases are a match to TRBD1. Germline CDR1 and CDR2: KGHDR and SFDVKD. The CDR3 extends over 16 amino acids. Trimming cost V 5 bases and J 4 bases; bases outside gene matches: 7. Here the CDR3 reads CATSAPGTGAYNEQFF. In nucleotides, the CDR3 is TGTGCCACCAGTGCCCCCGGGACAGGGGCTTACAATGAGCAGTTCTTC.

V and J are TRBV7-8 and TRBJ1-6; no firm D call. The CDR3 consists of 15 residues. Germline loops: CDR1 SGHVS, CDR2 FQNEAQ. Trimming cost V 4 bases and J 7 bases, with 14 bases left between them. CDR3 bases: TGTGCCAGCAGCTCAAATAACGGGGTAAATTCACCCCTCCACTTT. This encodes CASSSNNGVNSPLHF.

V gene TRBV6-8 combines with J gene TRBJ2-7; TRBD2 agrees at 11 bases. After removal of 0 bases from V and 6 bases from J, the junction contained 10 bases not matched to a gene. The CDR3 has 17 amino acids. The germline CDR1 and CDR2 sequences are MNHGY and SAAAGT. The CDR3 nucleotides read TGTGCCAGCAGTTACTCTATAGCGGGAGGGCCGGATGCCGAGCAGTACTTC. Protein: CASSYSIAGGPDAEQYF.

Comment on this clone: Different DNA sequences within this sample yield the same CDR3. Here the CDR3 DNA reads TGTGCTAGTGGTTTGGGACTAGCGGGTGGAGGGGATACGCAGTATTTT. Its translation: CASGLGLAGGGDTQYF. The rearrangement uses TRBV12-5 and TRBJ2-3; TRBD2 aligns across 10 bases. CDR1 and CDR2 (germline): LGHNT, FRNRAP. CDR3 size: 16 residues. The ends lost 1 base at V and 6 bases at J; junction bases unmatched: 7.

This clone has a handful of counts. The chain recombines TRBV19 with TRBJ2-7; 13 nucleotides line up with TRBD2. The CDR3 length is 15 residues. With V trimmed by 3 bases and J by 3 bases, 2 bases remained unmatched. Germline V gene lookup returns CDR1 LNHDA and CDR2 SQIVND (reference sequence). The chain's CDR3 is CASSMTSGGNYEQYF. CDR3 in DNA: TGTGCCAGTAGTATGACTAGCGGGGGGAACTACGAGCAGTACTTC.

The J gene is TRBJ1-2, the V gene TRBV5-1; 7 bases agree with TRBD1. The junction had 8 bases not matched to a gene; V was cut back by 2 bases and J by 4 bases. The CDR3 is 15 amino acids. Germline V gene data show CDR1 as SGHRS and CDR2 as YFSETQ. The CDR3 DNA reads TGCGCCAGCAGCTTTAAGGGACAGACTTCCTATGGCTACACCTTC. Protein sequence: CASSFKGQTSYGYTF.

Points on this clone: Other DNA sequences in this sample translate to the same CDR3. The chain joins TRBV4-2 to TRBJ2-7, with D possibly TRBD1 on 6 matching bases. Per germline, CDR1 LGHNA and CDR2 YNFKEQ. This CDR3 is 14 amino acids long. V shed 0 bases and J shed 2 bases, with 8 bases lying between them. The CDR3 nucleotides read TGTGCCAGCAGCCAAGACAGGGGCCCCTACGAGCAGTACTTC. Encoded protein: CASSQDRGPYEQYF.

This sequence joins TRBV5-4 and TRBJ2-1, with D perhaps matching TRBD2 (6 bases). Germline V gene sequence: CDR1 SGHNT, CDR2 YYREEE (reference sequence). The length of the CDR3 is 15 residues. The V and J ends lost 0 bases and 6 bases respectively, with 13 bases between them. CDR3 sequence reads: CASSLAKAGPNEQFF. CDR3 DNA: TGTGCCAGCAGCTTGGCCAAGGCGGGACCCAATGAGCAGTTCTTC.

This chain joins TRBV7-6 and TRBJ1-4; D might be TRBD1 (5 bases). The CDR3 is 13 amino acids. Trimming took 3 bases from V and 6 from J, leaving 8 bases between them. Looked up from germline, CDR1 is SGHVS and CDR2 is FNYEAQ. The CDR3 bases are TGTGCCAGCAGCTTCAGGGTTGATGAAAAACTGTTTTTT. Amino acid sequence: CASSFRVDEKLFF.

The J gene is TRBJ1-2, the V gene TRBV5-1, with unresolved D. The CDR3 is 17 residues long. V lost 4 bases and J 0 bases, leaving 19 bases between the germline ends. Germline CDR1 is SGHRS and CDR2 is YFSETQ. The CDR3 bases are TGCGCCAGCAGCCCCCTAAAGGTGCAACAGACTAACTATGGCTACACCTTC. Residues: CASSPLKVQQTNYGYTF. Full variable domain (remainder filled in from reference TRBV5-1 and TRBJ1-2): KAGVTQTPRYLIKTRGQQVTLSCSPISGHRSVSWYQQTPGQGLQFLFEYFSETQRNKGNFPGRFSGRQFSNSRSEMNVSTLELGDSALYLCASSPLKVQQTNYGYTFGSGTRLTVV.

This chain joins TRBV18 and TRBJ2-7; 10 bases match TRBD2. After removal of 1 base from V and 12 bases from J, the junction contained 18 bases not matched to a gene. This CDR3 is built from 17 residues. Per the germline V gene, CDR1 is KGHSH and CDR2 is LQKENI. This CDR3 is CASSPQASGRPTSSGYF. The CDR3 DNA follows: TGTGCCAGCTCACCACAGGCTAGCGGGAGACCTACGAGCAGTGGGTACTTC.